What follows are 28 T cell receptor beta chains derived from one specimen sequenced in a study of response to subunit inactivated influenza vaccine. Each CDR3 protein is one row after TCRdb ran MiXCR on the RT-PCR reads. The sample records more than 450,000 distinct CDR3 sequences, under 9% being singletons. Sequencing used PBMCs from blood, obtained roughly 24 months after vaccination. These receptors were taken from a man aged 45-69 years who received an inactivated influenza vaccine.

This clonotype has a handful of counts. The V and J genes are TRBV7-2 and TRBJ1-5; no clear D. The CDR3 has 13 amino acids. Germline V CDR1 and CDR2: SGHTA, FQGNSA. V was shortened by 5 bases and J by 3 bases, with 8 bases between the two germline ends. The CDR3 coding sequence is TGTGCCAGCAGCCAAAGATTCAATCAGCCCCAGCATTTT. This sequence encodes CASSQRFNQPQHF.

This clonotype was counted only a few times. The CDR3 sequence: CASSRLLAGGKRNNEQFF. The CDR3, as DNA: TGTGCCAGCAGCCGTCTTCTAGCGGGAGGAAAGCGCAACAATGAGCAGTTCTTC. This chain connects TRBV9 to TRBJ2-1; 11 bases agree with TRBD2. Germline CDR1 is SGDLS and CDR2 is YYNGEE. The CDR3 runs 18 residues. After removal of 4 bases from V and 5 bases from J, the junction contained 14 bases not matched to a gene.

Ten or more counts support this clonotype. The chain employs TRBV29-1 and TRBJ2-7, with D unresolved. The germline gives CDR1 SQVTM, CDR2 ANQGSEA. The germline V and J ends were trimmed by 7 bases and 0 bases, with 7 bases remaining between them. This CDR3 has 11 amino acids. CDR3 nucleotides: TGCAGCGCCCAGAGCTCCTACGAGCAGTACTTC. Protein sequence: CSAQSSYEQYF.

The table lists this clonotype with many counts. The V gene is TRBV5-1, the J gene TRBJ2-7; D gene uncertain. The CDR3 extends over 14 amino acids. The germline V and J ends were trimmed by 6 bases and 5 bases, with 18 bases remaining between them. Germline CDR1 and CDR2: SGHRS and YFSETQ. The CDR3 reads CASTPGMPAHEQYF. In DNA form, the CDR3 reads TGCGCCAGCACCCCGGGCATGCCGGCCCACGAGCAGTACTTC.

This clonotype was counted many times. The J gene is TRBJ2-7, the V gene TRBV20-1; D is possibly TRBD1 (5 bases). The CDR3 runs to 14 residues. The V end lost 0 bases, the J end lost 2 bases, and 11 bases lay between the germline ends. The germline V gene encodes CDR1 DFQATT and CDR2 SNEGSKA (reference sequence). CDR3 residues: CSARDGQGPYEQYF. CDR3 sequence (DNA): TGCAGTGCTAGAGATGGTCAGGGTCCCTACGAGCAGTACTTC.

A few counts support this clonotype. The chain links TRBV6-1 to TRBJ1-6, with D perhaps matching TRBD1 (5 bases). From germline, CDR1 is MNHNS and CDR2 SASEGT. This CDR3 is 15 amino acids long. With 4 bases removed from V and 6 bases from J, the gap between germline ends came to 13 bases. The CDR3 bases are TGTGCCAGCAGTGGGTCGGGGCAGCCTAATTCACCCCTCCACTTT. Protein product: CASSGSGQPNSPLHF.

The rearrangement joins TRBV15 to TRBJ2-7; the D is unclear. V was clipped by 2 bases and J by 0 bases, with 11 bases between them. From germline, CDR1 is LNHNV and CDR2 YYDKDF (reference sequence). This CDR3 contains 15 residues. The CDR3 region is CATSRSRKLSYEQYF. In nucleotides, the CDR3 is TGTGCCACCAGCAGATCCAGAAAGCTCTCCTACGAGCAGTACTTC.

This clonotype came up many times. The chain links TRBV20-1 to TRBJ2-5; D remains ambiguous. Deletions cut 6 bases from V and 7 bases from J, with 18 bases between. CDR1 DFQATT and CDR2 SNEGSKA come from the germline V gene (reference sequence). This CDR3 contains 13 residues. The CDR3 is CSAPGPSKVTQYF. CDR3 DNA sequence: TGCAGTGCCCCTGGACCCTCAAAGGTGACCCAGTACTTC.

This clonotype was seen only a few times. This sequence joins TRBV14 and TRBJ2-6; a possible D gene is TRBD1 (6 bases). The CDR3 is 17 amino acids. CDR1 and CDR2 (germline): SGHDN, FVKESK. Trimming took off 0 bases at V and 2 bases at J, with 11 bases between the two ends. For the CDR3, the DNA is TGTGCCAGCAGCCAAGATCCTGCAGGGGCTGGGGCCAACGTCCTGACTTTC. Translating gives CASSQDPAGAGANVLTF.

This sequence joins TRBV20-1 and TRBJ2-7, with D uncertain. The CDR3 runs to 14 residues. CDR1 and CDR2 (germline): DFQATT, SNEGSKA (reference sequence). With 4 bases removed from V and 0 bases from J, the gap between germline ends came to 13 bases. The CDR3 spells CSAINQVTSYEQYF. The CDR3 region has the DNA TGCAGTGCTATAAATCAGGTTACCTCCTACGAGCAGTACTTC.

This chain joins TRBV10-3 and TRBJ2-5; D may be TRBD1 (6 bases). Per the germline V gene, CDR1 is ENHRY and CDR2 is SYGVKD. The CDR3 sequence is 15 residues long. V was cut by 0 bases and J by 1 base, with 9 bases left in between. The CDR3 sequence is CAISESTGPQETQYF. CDR3 coding DNA: TGTGCCATCAGTGAGTCTACAGGGCCCCAAGAGACCCAGTACTTC.

The chain carries TRBV2 and TRBJ2-3; no reliable D call. The CDR3 totals 14 residues. Germline V gene sequence: CDR1 SNHLY, CDR2 FYNNEI. V shed 8 bases and J shed 7 bases, with 19 bases lying between them. CDR3 amino acids: CASLNAAPDNTQYF. In DNA, the CDR3 is TGTGCCAGCCTGAATGCGGCCCCGGATAATACGCAGTATTTT.

This clonotype was found a few times. The chain joins TRBV29-1 to TRBJ1-2, with D maybe TRBD1 (6 bases). The CDR3 consists of 14 residues. Trimming shortened V by 5 bases and J by 3 bases, and 16 bases separated the two germline ends. Germline CDR1 is SQVTM and CDR2 is ANQGSEA. CDR3 region: CSVSQTGPDYGYTF. The DNA of the CDR3 is TGCAGCGTTTCCCAGACAGGACCCGACTATGGCTACACCTTC.

This clonotype was seen more than once but under ten times. J is TRBJ1-6 and V is TRBV11-1; D is unclear. Germline loops: CDR1 SGHAT, CDR2 FQDESV (reference sequence). There are 14 residues in the CDR3. V lost 2 bases and J lost 7, with 9 bases in between. The DNA for the CDR3 is TGTGCCAGCAGCTTACTCTTCGGGAATTCACCCCTCCACTTT. Translation: CASSLLFGNSPLHF. Looking up the rest from reference TRBV11-1 and TRBJ1-6 gives the full variable domain: EAEVAQSPRYKITEKSQAVAFWCDPISGHATLYWYRQILGQGPELLVQFQDESVVDDSQLPKDRFSAERLKGVDSTLKIQPAELGDSAMYLCASSLLFGNSPLHFGNGTRLTVT.

The rearrangement uses TRBV20-1 and TRBJ2-5; D is possibly TRBD1 (6 bases). Trimming stripped 6 bases from V and 5 bases from J, with 19 bases between. The CDR3 spans 14 residues. CDR1 is DFQATT and CDR2 is SNEGSKA in the germline V gene (reference sequence). The CDR3 spells CSAGLTRGRETQYF. In nucleotides, the CDR3 is TGCAGTGCCGGCCTAACCAGGGGCCGGGAGACCCAGTACTTC.

This clonotype was recorded many times. The chain couples TRBV28 to TRBJ2-1, with D uncertain. This CDR3 comprises 16 residues. In germline, CDR1 is MDHEN, CDR2 SYDVKM. V lost 6 bases, J lost 1 base, and 16 bases lay in between. CDR3 amino acids: CASSAQSTFSYNEQFF. The CDR3 bases are TGTGCCAGCAGCGCACAATCGACATTTTCCTACAATGAGCAGTTCTTC. Looking up the rest from reference TRBV28 and TRBJ2-1 gives the full variable domain: DVKVTQSSRYLVKRTGEKVFLECVQDMDHENMFWYRQDPGLGLRLIYFSYDVKMKEKGDIPEGYSVSREKKERFSLILESASTNQTSMYLCASSAQSTFSYNEQFFGPGTRLTVL.

The gene calls are TRBV5-5 and TRBJ2-1; 10 bases are shared with TRBD2. The CDR3 extends over 17 amino acids. Trimming cost V 0 bases and J 5 bases; bases outside gene matches: 8. Germline CDR1 SGHKS, CDR2 YYEKEE (reference sequence). CDR3 protein: CASSLGLAGVYNNEQFF. Written as DNA, the CDR3 is TGTGCCAGCAGCTTGGGGCTAGCGGGGGTTTATAACAATGAGCAGTTCTTC. Complete variable domain (other parts from reference TRBV5-5 and TRBJ2-1): DAGVTQSPTHLIKTRGQQVTLRCSPISGHKSVSWYQQVLGQGPQFIFQYYEKEERGRGNFPDRFSARQFPNYSSELNVNALLLGDSALYLCASSLGLAGVYNNEQFFGPGTRLTVL.

Only a few counts were recorded for this clonotype. The chain recombines TRBV5-4 with TRBJ2-2; 9 nucleotides line up with TRBD1. V lost 0 bases and J lost 5; bases outside the gene matches: 5. This CDR3 contains 16 residues. Germline CDR1 is SGHNT and CDR2 is YYREEE (reference sequence). CDR3 DNA: TGTGCCAGCAGCTTGGCCGAGACAGGGGGGACCGGGGAGCTGTTTTTT. Its translation is CASSLAETGGTGELFF.

This clonotype was seen ten or more times. The chain joins TRBV29-1 to TRBJ2-1, with D perhaps being TRBD1 or TRBD2 (5 bases each). The CDR3 covers 13 residues. Germline V CDR1 and CDR2: SQVTM, ANQGSEA. V shed 7 bases and J shed 0 bases, with 10 bases lying between them. The CDR3: CSGGGSSYNEQFF. The CDR3 DNA is TGCAGCGGTGGGGGTAGCTCCTACAATGAGCAGTTCTTC.

This clonotype was counted ten times or more. The chain carries TRBV12-3 or TRBV12-4 and TRBJ2-7, with 13 bases that match TRBD2. The ends lost 5 bases at V and 6 bases at J; junction bases unmatched: 4. This CDR3 region has 14 residues. DNA for the CDR3: TGTGCCAGCAGTCCCGGGACTAGCGGGACCGAGCAGTACTTC. It is translated as CASSPGTSGTEQYF.

This clonotype was recorded a few times. The rearrangement joins TRBV9 to TRBJ1-1, with D hard to call. Germline V gene lookup returns CDR1 SGDLS and CDR2 YYNGEE. The V gene lost 3 bases and the J gene lost 0 bases, with 12 bases spanning the gap. The CDR3 extends over 15 amino acids. The CDR3 loop reads CASSAGPSMNTEAFF. The CDR3 DNA follows: TGTGCCAGCAGCGCAGGACCCTCAATGAACACTGAAGCTTTCTTT.

This clonotype came up a few times. The rearrangement links TRBV21-1 to TRBJ1-5; the D call of TRBD1 is as the table states it, not checked on the DNA. TRBV21-1 is a pseudogene segment. This CDR3 spans 12 amino acids. CDR3 nucleotide sequence: TGTGCCTCAGGGTCCAGCAATCAGCCCCAGCATTTT. This codes for CASGSSNQPQHF.

At least ten counts were recorded for this clonotype. The chain employs TRBV6-2 or TRBV6-3 and TRBJ2-5, with a weak D call TRBD2 (5 bases). V shed 2 bases and J shed 5 bases, with 18 bases lying between them. CDR1 and CDR2 (germline): MNHEY, SVGEGT. CDR3 length: 16 residues. The CDR3 is CASSYPLEGVWETQYF. CDR3 DNA sequence: TGTGCCAGCAGTTACCCCCTTGAGGGAGTCTGGGAGACCCAGTACTTC.

This clonotype has ten or more counts. This chain joins TRBV10-3 and TRBJ1-1; D is perhaps TRBD1 (6 bases). This CDR3 has 13 residues. Germline V gives CDR1 ENHRY, CDR2 SYGVKD. Trimming shortened V by 9 bases and J by 1 base, and 12 bases separated the two germline ends. CDR3 residues: CAIRDTRNTEAFF. Written as DNA, the CDR3 is TGTGCCATAAGGGACACCCGGAACACTGAAGCTTTCTTT.

This clonotype was seen at least ten times. The V and J genes are TRBV29-1 and TRBJ2-7; a possible D gene is TRBD2 (5 bases). CDR1 SQVTM and CDR2 ANQGSEA come from the germline V gene. The CDR3 runs 13 residues. V was cut by 1 base and J by 3 bases, with 10 bases left in between. CDR3 amino acids: CSVEASGLYEQYF. The CDR3 nucleotides read TGCAGCGTTGAAGCTTCCGGACTCTACGAGCAGTACTTC.

A few counts support this clonotype. This chain joins TRBV7-7 and TRBJ2-5, with 9 bases lining up with TRBD2. CDR3 length: 15 residues. J gave up 6 bases and V 1 base, and 6 bases lay outside the gene matches. Germline V gene data show CDR1 as SSHAT and CDR2 as FNYEAQ (reference sequence). CDR3 protein: CASSLGSRGGQTQYF. The DNA for the CDR3 is TGTGCCAGCAGCTTAGGGTCGCGGGGGGGGCAGACCCAGTACTTC.

The chain links TRBV7-2 to TRBJ2-7; perhaps TRBD2 as D (6 bases). Germline lookup yields CDR1 SGHTA and CDR2 FQGNSA. The CDR3 loop spans 14 amino acids. Trimming stripped 5 bases from V and 2 bases from J, with 13 bases between. The CDR3, as DNA: TGTGCCAGCAGCCCGTCTAGCGCCACCTACGAGCAGTACTTC. This sequence encodes CASSPSSATYEQYF.

This clonotype has just a few counts. This chain links TRBV7-2 with TRBJ2-7, with 16 bases matching TRBD2. The germline V gene has CDR1 SGHTA and CDR2 FQGNSA. The CDR3 contains 17 residues. V dropped 3 bases and J dropped 9; count of bases not matched to a gene: 11. The chain's CDR3 is CASSLTGTSGGAGGQYF. As DNA, the CDR3 is TGTGCCAGCAGCTTGACCGGGACTAGCGGGGGGGCCGGTGGGCAGTACTTC.